Below are 31 T cell receptor beta chains sequenced from a single sample in a study of shared clonotypes between healthy human individuals. Using immunoSEQ multiplex PCR, the repertoire was profiled, and TCRdb retains in-frame clones only, with some absent. Of some 1.1 million clones listed, around 77% are singletons. Sequencing was performed on memory CD4+ T cells from PBMCs. The sample's subset: CD45RA-negative fraction. The receptor set was obtained from a man between 18 and 35 years old in good health. Some clones in this sample may be carry-over from other donors' samples.

This clone was seen a few times. The DNA of the CDR3 is TGTGCCAGCACCCCGGTGGCAAGAGAGACCCAGTACTTC. Encoded protein: CASTPVARETQYF. The chain uses TRBV7-9 and TRBJ2-5; D gene unclear. Germline lookup yields CDR1 SEHNR and CDR2 FQNEAQ (reference sequence). V was clipped by 7 bases and J by 4 bases, with 13 bases between them. The CDR3 has 13 amino acids.

This sequence joins TRBV28 and TRBJ2-7; D is ambiguous. Trimming stripped 1 base from V and 0 bases from J, with 7 bases between. Germline-derived CDR1 and CDR2 are MDHEN and SYDVKM. This CDR3 contains 14 residues. The DNA for the CDR3 is TGTGCCAGCAGTTTATTGAGCCACTCCTACGAGCAGTACTTC. Its protein product is CASSLLSHSYEQYF.

This chain joins TRBV11-2 and TRBJ2-3, with D tentatively TRBD2 (6 bases). The CDR3 sequence is 16 residues long. CDR1 SGHAT and CDR2 FQNNGV come from the germline V gene. Trimming removed 3 bases from V and 4 bases from J, with 17 bases in between. CDR3 in DNA: TGTGCCAGCAGCTTTGGAGGGTGGGGTGGGGCAGATACGCAGTATTTT. Residues: CASSFGGWGGADTQYF.

V usage is TRBV5-1 and J usage is TRBJ1-5, with D possibly being TRBD1 (5 bases). Germline CDR1 is SGHRS and CDR2 is YFSETQ. The CDR3 has 15 residues. Trimming cost V 4 bases and J 3 bases, with 14 bases left between them. The chain's CDR3 is CASSPGPELNQPQHF. The CDR3 DNA reads as TGCGCCAGCAGCCCGGGACCAGAGCTCAATCAGCCCCAGCATTTT.

This clone was counted between two and nine times. The gene calls are TRBV9 and TRBJ2-1; D gene unclear. CDR3 length: 15 residues. The germline V gene encodes CDR1 SGDLS and CDR2 YYNGEE. V lost 3 bases to trimming and J lost 0 bases, with 10 bases between them. The CDR3 DNA follows: TGTGCCAGCAGCGAGGGTGGGCTCTCCTACAATGAGCAGTTCTTC. It codes for CASSEGGLSYNEQFF.

This clone was picked up a small number of times. Other nucleotide sequences from this sample produce the same CDR3. The chain recombines TRBV9 with TRBJ1-2, with a possible D match to TRBD1 (5 bases). CDR1 is SGDLS, CDR2 YYNGEE, per germline. The CDR3 is 13 amino acids. V lost 2 bases and J 0 bases, leaving 5 bases between the germline ends. CDR3 region: CASSVDTNYGYTF. CDR3 nucleotide sequence: TGTGCCAGCAGCGTGGACACTAACTATGGCTACACCTTC.

The genes are TRBV19 and TRBJ1-3; TRBD1 aligns across 9 bases. This CDR3 has 15 amino acids. Germline-derived CDR1 and CDR2 are LNHDA and SQIVND (reference sequence). V trimming: 5 bases; J trimming: 3 bases; junction bases outside the gene matches: 5. CDR3 nucleotides: TGTGCCAGTAGTCCACAGGGGGCTAATGGAAACACCATATATTTT. This gives the protein CASSPQGANGNTIYF.

The chain couples TRBV4-1 to TRBJ2-5; D may correspond to TRBD1 or TRBD2 (6 bases each). CDR1 is MGHRA, CDR2 YSYEKL, per germline. Trimming removed 0 bases from V and 5 bases from J, with 25 bases in between. The CDR3 contains 19 residues. CDR3 nucleotide sequence: TGCGCCAGCAGCCAAGATCAAGCGCGGCAGCGGTTAGGGGGGGAGACCCAGTACTTC. As protein: CASSQDQARQRLGGETQYF.

This sequence joins TRBV6-4 and TRBJ1-1, with D unresolved. V was clipped by 6 bases and J by 1 base, with 9 bases between them. The CDR3 spans 13 residues. CDR1 is MRHNA and CDR2 is SNTAGT in the germline V gene. The CDR3 region has the DNA TGTGCCAGCAGCCAACAGTGGAACACTGAAGCTTTCTTT. This gives the protein CASSQQWNTEAFF.

V is TRBV2 and J is TRBJ2-1, with unresolved D. CDR1 and CDR2 (germline): SNHLY, FYNNEI. The V and J ends lost 1 base and 4 bases respectively, with 5 bases between them. This CDR3 has 13 amino acids. The CDR3 nucleotides are TGTGCCAGCAGTGAAGGTTCTTACAATGAGCAGTTCTTC. Its protein is CASSEGSYNEQFF.

The sample holds a few counts of this clone. The chain recombines TRBV28 with TRBJ1-4; D is ambiguous. The CDR3 runs to 15 residues. V shed 3 bases and J shed 0 bases, with 8 bases lying between them. Germline-derived CDR1 and CDR2 are MDHEN and SYDVKM. The CDR3 sequence: CASSLDGATNEKLFF. CDR3 bases: TGTGCCAGCAGTTTGGACGGTGCAACTAATGAAAAACTGTTTTTT.

This chain links TRBV5-5 with TRBJ2-1, with unresolved D. CDR3 length: 13 amino acids. Germline V gene lookup returns CDR1 SGHKS and CDR2 YYEKEE (reference sequence). V was clipped by 4 bases and J by 6 bases, with 11 bases between them. Written as DNA, the CDR3 is TGTGCCAGCAGCCCAATATGGGGCAATGAGCAGTTCTTC. It codes for CASSPIWGNEQFF.

This clone was detected many times. J is TRBJ2-5 and V is TRBV29-1; tentatively, D is TRBD2 (5 bases). CDR1 and CDR2 (germline): SQVTM, ANQGSEA. This CDR3 region has 12 residues. V lost 6 bases to trimming and J lost 2 bases, with 10 bases between them. CDR3 coding DNA: TGCAGCGTAGGAGGACTTCAAGAGACCCAGTACTTC. Encoded protein: CSVGGLQETQYF. Supplemented by reference TRBV29-1 and TRBJ2-5, the full variable domain reads SAVISQKPSRDICQRGTSLTIQCQVDSQVTMMFWYRQQPGQSLTLIATANQGSEATYESGFVIDKFPISRPNLTFSTLTVSNMSPEDSSIYLCSVGGLQETQYFGPGTRLLVL.

This clone was seen ten or more times. The CDR3 DNA follows: TGTGCCAGCAGCTTAGTGGCGGGAGTGGCGCAGTATTTT. Protein sequence: CASSLVAGVAQYF. The chain recombines TRBV7-8 with TRBJ2-3; 7 nucleotides align to TRBD2. The CDR3 consists of 13 residues. CDR1 and CDR2 (germline): SGHVS, FQNEAQ. V trimming: 1 base; J trimming: 10 bases; junction bases outside the gene matches: 5.

The chain carries TRBV28 and TRBJ1-5; possible D gene TRBD1, 6 bases. Germline V CDR1 and CDR2: MDHEN, SYDVKM. The V end lost 8 bases, the J end lost 7 bases, and 12 bases lay between the germline ends. This CDR3 is built from 12 residues. The CDR3 DNA is TGTGCCAGCCAAGGGGGGGGGCAGCCCCAGCATTTT. It specifies CASQGGGQPQHF.

This chain links TRBV25-1 with TRBJ2-1; D is unclear. CDR1 and CDR2 from the germline V gene are MGHDK and SYGVNS. V was trimmed by 1 base and J by 2 bases, leaving 9 bases between them. The CDR3 is made up of 15 amino acids. In DNA form, the CDR3 reads TGTGCCAGCAGTGAATTTAGGAGTCCCTACAATGAGCAGTTCTTC. Translation: CASSEFRSPYNEQFF.

The gene calls are TRBV6-1 and TRBJ2-3, with 8 bases that match TRBD1. Trimming removed 4 bases from V and 3 bases from J; junction bases left unmatched: 6. The CDR3 runs 15 residues. Germline values: CDR1 MNHNS, CDR2 SASEGT. The CDR3 nucleotides are TGTGCCAGCAGTGTCGGACAGGGTGGTACAGATACGCAGTATTTT. The encoded protein is CASSVGQGGTDTQYF.

J is TRBJ2-1 and V is TRBV27; 11 bases fit TRBD2. This CDR3 has 18 amino acids. After removal of 1 base from V and 8 bases from J, the junction contained 13 bases not matched to a gene. From germline, CDR1 is MNHEY and CDR2 SMNVEV (reference sequence). The CDR3 nucleotides are TGTGCCAGCAGTTTATACCCCCCACTAGCGGGAGTGGACCATGAGCAGTTCTTC. Its protein is CASSLYPPLAGVDHEQFF.

The V gene is TRBV2, the J gene TRBJ1-1; the D is unclear. The CDR3 spans 13 residues. V was clipped by 7 bases and J by 5 bases, with 14 bases between them. The germline gives CDR1 SNHLY, CDR2 FYNNEI. The DNA of the CDR3 is TGTGCCAGCATGGTTGTCGTGGGGACTGAAGCTTTCTTT. Protein: CASMVVVGTEAFF.

This chain links TRBV4-1 with TRBJ1-3, with D tentatively TRBD1 (6 bases). The CDR3 runs to 17 residues. Trimming left V 0 bases short and J 0 bases short, with 12 bases between. In germline, CDR1 is MGHRA, CDR2 YSYEKL. The CDR3 bases are TGCGCCAGCAGCCAAGACCTCACAGGGTACTCTGGAAACACCATATATTTT. Protein product: CASSQDLTGYSGNTIYF.

The V and J genes are TRBV9 and TRBJ2-3; 16 nucleotides line up with TRBD2. CDR1 and CDR2 from the germline V gene are SGDLS and YYNGEE. The length of the CDR3 is 18 residues. Trimming at V came to 4 bases and at J to 2 bases, leaving 7 bases not matched to a gene. The CDR3 is CASSPGGLAGGITDTQYF. Here the CDR3 DNA reads TGTGCCAGCAGCCCTGGGGGACTAGCGGGAGGGATCACAGATACGCAGTATTTT.

The chain combines TRBV7-3 with TRBJ1-1; D gene unclear. V shed 3 bases and J shed 1 base, with 9 bases lying between them. There are 14 residues in the CDR3. CDR1 is SGHTA and CDR2 is FQGTGA in the germline V gene. CDR3 loop: CASSFGSANTEAFF. Here the CDR3 DNA reads TGTGCCAGCAGCTTCGGTTCCGCGAACACTGAAGCTTTCTTT.

The chain has TRBV7-9 and TRBJ2-7, with 13 bases identical to TRBD2. CDR1 SEHNR and CDR2 FQNEAQ come from the germline V gene (reference sequence). This CDR3 has 19 amino acids. Unmatched junction bases numbered 15, after V lost 4 bases and J lost 3 bases. The CDR3 here is CASSSLTSGRVGGHYEQYF. DNA of the CDR3: TGTGCCAGCAGCTCCCTCACTAGCGGGAGGGTTGGGGGCCACTACGAGCAGTACTTC.

The DNA of the CDR3 is TGCGCCAGCAGCCGGGTCCCCCAAGCCAAAAACATTCAGTACTTC. This translates into CASSRVPQAKNIQYF. This chain links TRBV5-1 with TRBJ2-4; D call uncertain. Germline V gives CDR1 SGHRS, CDR2 YFSETQ. The CDR3 has 15 residues. V was shortened by 4 bases and J by 0 bases, with 11 bases between the two germline ends.

The chain links TRBV10-3 to TRBJ2-1, with 13 bases that match TRBD2. CDR3 length: 18 amino acids. Germline trimming cut 6 bases from V and 1 base from J; bases unmatched to any gene: 9. Per the germline V gene, CDR1 is ENHRY and CDR2 is SYGVKD. The CDR3 nucleotides read TGTGCCATCAGCCCCGGGACTAGCGGGAAACCTTCCTACAATGAGCAGTTCTTC. Residues: CAISPGTSGKPSYNEQFF.

The rearrangement joins TRBV7-9 to TRBJ2-3; tentatively, D is TRBD2 (5 bases). CDR1 and CDR2 (germline): SEHNR, FQNEAQ (reference sequence). The V and J ends lost 5 bases and 7 bases respectively, with 16 bases between them. The CDR3 runs to 14 residues. CDR3: CASSPTRLAHTQYF. CDR3 nucleotide sequence: TGTGCCAGCAGCCCTACCCGGCTAGCACATACGCAGTATTTT.

V gene TRBV7-9 combines with J gene TRBJ2-5, with 14 bases fitting TRBD2. After removal of 3 bases from V and 5 bases from J, the junction contained 8 bases not matched to a gene. CDR1 SEHNR and CDR2 FQNEAQ come from the germline V gene (reference sequence). The CDR3 sequence is 17 residues long. DNA for the CDR3: TGTGCCAGCAGCTTGGAATTGGGACTAGCGGGAGAGGAGACCCAGTACTTC. As protein: CASSLELGLAGEETQYF.

As to this clone: Different DNA sequences within this sample yield the same CDR3. This chain uses TRBV7-2 with TRBJ1-2; maybe TRBD1 (6 bases). The V end lost 1 base, the J end lost 4 bases, and 13 bases lay between the germline ends. The CDR3 extends over 15 amino acids. Germline loops: CDR1 SGHTA, CDR2 FQGNSA. CDR3 nucleotides: TGTGCCAGCAGCTTAGTAGAGGGGGGATCCTATGGCTACACCTTC. It translates to CASSLVEGGSYGYTF.

This clone was observed a single time. The gene calls are TRBV28 and TRBJ2-1, with D unclear. Germline-derived CDR1 and CDR2 are MDHEN and SYDVKM. V dropped 5 bases and J dropped 3 bases, with 14 bases sitting between them. The CDR3 is made up of 15 amino acids. The CDR3 sequence: CASSPYRRDYNEQFF. As DNA, the CDR3 is TGTGCCAGCAGTCCTTACCGAAGGGACTACAATGAGCAGTTCTTC.

The gene calls are TRBV2 and TRBJ1-1; D unclear. Germline CDR1 and CDR2: SNHLY and FYNNEI. CDR3 length equals 13 residues. Trimming took off 3 bases at V and 6 bases at J, with 11 bases between the two ends. CDR3 sequence reads: CASSDQGGPEAFF. CDR3 DNA sequence: TGTGCCAGCAGTGATCAAGGCGGCCCTGAAGCTTTCTTT.

With regard to this clone: A junction end diverges from the germline sequence, so it may reflect a read error. The J gene is TRBJ1-5, the V gene TRBV9; D unresolved. The CDR3 has 15 residues. CDR1 is SGDLS and CDR2 is YYNGEE in the germline V gene. CDR3 region: CSSSVGDGLNQPQHF. The DNA for the CDR3 is TGTTCCAGCAGCGTAGGTGACGGACTAAATCAGCCCCAGCATTTT. Using reference TRBV9 and TRBJ1-5 for the parts outside the CDR3, the full variable domain is DSGVTQTPKHLITATGQRVTLRCSPRSGDLSVYWYQQSLDQGLQFLIQYYNGEERAKGNILERFSAQQFPDLHSELNLSSLELGDSALYFCSSSVGDGLNQPQHFGDGTRLSIL.